The 27 T cell receptor beta chains reported below all come from one sample, sequenced in a study of T-cell memory formation after mild COVID-19. One entry per CDR3 protein results from TCRdb running MiXCR on the 5' RACE reads. The sample has 350,000 or so distinct CDR3 sequences, roughly 21% seen once; the top ten hold around 12%. Sequences were obtained from PBMCs or a T cell subset sorted from them (not recorded which). The receptors shown here come from an adult woman who had mild COVID-19 (a few samples of this study predate the infection). Cell type and time point are not known.

This clonotype was seen more than once but under ten times. The chain couples TRBV29-1 to TRBJ1-1, with 7 bases fitting TRBD1. V lost 0 bases to trimming and J lost 4 bases; unmatched junction nucleotides: 5. The CDR3 contains 14 residues. Per the germline V gene, CDR1 is SQVTM and CDR2 is ANQGSEA. The CDR3 here is CSVEDSPGGTEAFF. The CDR3 coding sequence is TGCAGCGTTGAAGATTCGCCAGGGGGCACTGAAGCTTTCTTT.

This clonotype has a count of ten or more. The chain employs TRBV5-1 and TRBJ2-1; D not resolved. Germline CDR1 and CDR2: SGHRS and YFSETQ. V gave up 0 bases and J gave up 7 bases, with 5 bases separating them. CDR3 size: 12 residues. The CDR3 bases are TGCGCCAGCAGCTTGGACTTAAATGAGCAGTTCTTC. Translated: CASSLDLNEQFF.

In this sample, this clonotype turned up many times. The chain has TRBV24-1 and TRBJ1-2, with 12 bases aligning to TRBD1. Trimming removed 4 bases from V and 6 bases from J; junction bases left unmatched: 5. This CDR3 has 15 amino acids. Germline assignment: CDR1 KGHDR and CDR2 SFDVKD. The CDR3 coding sequence is TGTGCCACCAGTGAAGGGACAGGGGGCGTTGATGGCTACACCTTC. As protein: CATSEGTGGVDGYTF.

This clonotype was picked up many times. The gene calls are TRBV3-1 and TRBJ2-7, with 8 bases lining up with TRBD1. Germline V gene sequence: CDR1 LGHDT, CDR2 YNNKEL (reference sequence). Unmatched junction bases numbered 11, after V lost 5 bases and J lost 5 bases. The CDR3 spans 15 residues. Here the CDR3 reads CASSSRDRGFHEQYF. The CDR3, as DNA: TGTGCCAGCAGCTCCCGCGACAGGGGTTTCCACGAGCAGTACTTC.

This clonotype was seen only a few times. The V and J genes are TRBV7-2 and TRBJ2-1; D unresolved. Germline loops: CDR1 SGHTA, CDR2 FQGNSA. V lost 5 bases and J 8 bases, leaving 10 bases between the germline ends. This CDR3 region has 12 residues. The CDR3 loop reads CASSIRGDEQFF. The CDR3, as DNA: TGTGCCAGCAGCATCCGAGGCGATGAGCAGTTCTTC. The full variable domain, with the rest looked up from reference TRBV7-2 and TRBJ2-1, is GAGVSQSPSNKVTEKGKDVELRCDPISGHTALYWYRQSLGQGLEFLIYFQGNSAPDKSGLPSDRFSAERTGGSVSTLTIQRTQQEDSAVYLCASSIRGDEQFFGPGTRLTVL.

Only a few counts were recorded for this clonotype. The rearrangement links TRBV6-1 to TRBJ2-7, with TRBD2 matching 8 bases. Per the germline V gene, CDR1 is MNHNS and CDR2 is SASEGT. The CDR3 spans 15 residues. Trimming took 6 bases from V and 6 from J; bases not matched to a gene: 13. The CDR3 DNA is TGTGCCAGCAGGGATAGCGGGGTCGCGACGCGCGAGCAGTACTTC. It yields the protein CASRDSGVATREQYF.

The rearrangement joins TRBV5-4 to TRBJ2-3; D remains ambiguous. Per the germline V gene, CDR1 is SGHNT and CDR2 is YYREEE (reference sequence). V lost 4 bases, J lost 8 bases, and 11 bases lay in between. This CDR3 spans 12 amino acids. CDR3 protein: CASSPDLSTQYF. CDR3 sequence (DNA): TGTGCCAGCAGCCCCGACTTATCTACGCAGTATTTT.

This sequence joins TRBV19 and TRBJ1-1, with 9 bases fitting TRBD1. CDR3 length: 13 residues. Germline CDR1 and CDR2: LNHDA and SQIVND (reference sequence). Trimming took 7 bases from V and 5 from J; bases not matched to a gene: 5. CDR3 bases: TGTGCCAGTACCGCGACAGGGGGGACTGAAGCTTTCTTT. Translation gives CASTATGGTEAFF.

This clonotype was recorded many times. The chain couples TRBV18 to TRBJ2-5; D is unresolved. This CDR3 has 13 amino acids. Per germline, CDR1 KGHSH and CDR2 LQKENI. V was shortened by 1 base and J by 5 bases, with 8 bases between the two germline ends. CDR3: CASSPRPRETQYF. The CDR3 coding sequence is TGTGCCAGCTCACCACGGCCGAGGGAGACCCAGTACTTC.

The J gene is TRBJ1-2, the V gene TRBV5-1, with D unclear. V was cut by 0 bases and J by 5 bases, with 8 bases left in between. The CDR3 contains 13 residues. The germline gives CDR1 SGHRS, CDR2 YFSETQ. CDR3 nucleotide sequence: TGCGCCAGCAGCTTGGACAGCACATATGGCTACACCTTC. The encoded protein is CASSLDSTYGYTF.

This clonotype has only a few counts. The chain has TRBV11-2 and TRBJ1-2; D is ambiguous. The CDR3 extends over 15 amino acids. Germline lookup yields CDR1 SGHAT and CDR2 FQNNGV. The V end lost 1 base, the J end lost 5 bases, and 14 bases lay between the germline ends. CDR3 DNA: TGTGCCAGCAGCTTAGGTCGGAGTACTACTTATGGCTACACCTTC. Protein sequence: CASSLGRSTTYGYTF.

This clonotype came up many times. The chain has TRBV7-9 and TRBJ1-2; no firm D call. V lost 3 bases, J lost 2 bases, and 13 bases lay in between. CDR1 and CDR2 (germline): SEHNR, FQNEAQ (reference sequence). The CDR3 is 15 residues long. CDR3 sequence (DNA): TGTGCCAGCAGCTTTATCGAGACTTGGAACTATGGCTACACCTTC. Translated: CASSFIETWNYGYTF.

This chain joins TRBV25-1 and TRBJ2-1; D possibly matches TRBD1 or TRBD2 (6 bases each). The CDR3 is 12 residues long. Trimming took 3 bases from V and 8 from J, leaving 8 bases between them. From germline, CDR1 is MGHDK and CDR2 SYGVNS. Written as DNA, the CDR3 is TGTGCCAGCAGTGATGGGGGGCATGAGCAGTTCTTC. Translated: CASSDGGHEQFF.

For the CDR3, the DNA is TGCGCCAGCAGCGTAGGGGGGAACTCGAACACCGGGGAGCTGTTTTTT. This sequence encodes CASSVGGNSNTGELFF. The chain uses TRBV5-1 and TRBJ2-2; perhaps D is TRBD1 or TRBD2 (6 bases each). The V gene's germline CDR1 is SGHRS and CDR2 YFSETQ. CDR3 length: 16 amino acids. V was trimmed by 4 bases and J by 0 bases, leaving 13 bases between them.

This clonotype has just a few counts. The chain couples TRBV5-5 to TRBJ2-2, with D maybe TRBD2 (6 bases). This CDR3 spans 15 amino acids. The ends were cut back, 4 bases at V and 0 bases at J, with 10 bases in the middle. Germline CDR1 and CDR2: SGHKS and YYEKEE (reference sequence). The CDR3 here is CASSPGRSNTGELFF. CDR3 nucleotide sequence: TGTGCCAGCAGCCCTGGGAGGTCGAACACCGGGGAGCTGTTTTTT. Full variable domain (rest looked up from reference TRBV5-5 and TRBJ2-2): DAGVTQSPTHLIKTRGQQVTLRCSPISGHKSVSWYQQVLGQGPQFIFQYYEKEERGRGNFPDRFSARQFPNYSSELNVNALLLGDSALYLCASSPGRSNTGELFFGEGSRLTVL.

This clonotype was seen a handful of times. V and J are TRBV5-1 and TRBJ1-2; D ambiguous. The length of the CDR3 is 12 residues. The germline V gene has CDR1 SGHRS and CDR2 YFSETQ. Trimming removed 5 bases at V and 4 bases at J, with 9 bases between. The CDR3 coding sequence is TGCGCCAGCAGAGTCGGAGGCTATGGCTACACCTTC. Its translation: CASRVGGYGYTF.

Points on this clonotype: One end of the junction fails to match germline, which may point to a read error. This rearrangement joins TRBV12-3 or TRBV12-4 to TRBJ1-2; D perhaps matches TRBD1 (6 bases). CDR3 size: 13 residues. CDR3 residues: CASSPRQVYRYTF. CDR3 DNA sequence: TGTGCCAGCAGTCCCCGACAGGTCTATCGCTACACCTTC.

This clonotype has a handful of counts. This chain joins TRBV30 and TRBJ1-1, with 8 bases matching TRBD1. J lost 5 bases, V lost 3 bases, and 5 bases had no gene match. The germline CDR1 and CDR2 sequences are GTSNPN and SVGIG (reference sequence). The CDR3 extends over 13 amino acids. The CDR3 nucleotides are TGTGCCTGGAGCAGGGGGCTAGGGACTGAAGCTTTCTTT. Translating it yields CAWSRGLGTEAFF.

The chain joins TRBV29-1 to TRBJ2-3, with 8 bases matching TRBD2. With V trimmed by 5 bases and J by 4 bases, 5 bases remained unmatched. The CDR3 totals 13 residues. Germline V CDR1 and CDR2: SQVTM, ANQGSEA. The CDR3 bases are TGCAGCGTTCCTGTAGCGGGGCCAGATACGCAGTATTTT. It specifies CSVPVAGPDTQYF.

The V and J genes are TRBV5-4 and TRBJ2-3; unclear D gene. Trimming pared 2 bases from V and 4 bases from J, leaving 11 bases between. CDR1 SGHNT and CDR2 YYREEE come from the germline V gene (reference sequence). The CDR3 contains 14 residues. The CDR3 region is CASSLDRGADTQYF. The CDR3 nucleotides read TGTGCCAGCAGCTTAGATCGCGGCGCAGATACGCAGTATTTT.

This clonotype occurred a few times. The V and J genes are TRBV20-1 and TRBJ2-4; D unclear. The germline CDR1 and CDR2 sequences are DFQATT and SNEGSKA (reference sequence). The CDR3 has 12 amino acids. Trimming took off 0 bases at V and 7 bases at J, with 7 bases between the two ends. CDR3 nucleotide sequence: TGCAGTGCTAGAGACCAGGTGAACATTCAGTACTTC. It yields the protein CSARDQVNIQYF.

The chain employs TRBV5-5 and TRBJ2-3; weak D call: TRBD2 (5 bases). The CDR3 length is 14 residues. V was pared by 6 bases and J by 2 bases, with 13 bases between. Germline CDR1 SGHKS, CDR2 YYEKEE (reference sequence). This chain's CDR3 is CASTPGTFTDTQYF. The CDR3 region has the DNA TGTGCCAGCACCCCGGGAACCTTCACAGATACGCAGTATTTT.

This chain uses TRBV18 with TRBJ2-4, with TRBD2 matching 13 bases. The J segment lost 7 bases and the V segment lost 4 bases, leaving 7 bases of the junction unmatched. CDR1 KGHSH and CDR2 LQKENI come from the germline V gene. The CDR3 sequence is 16 residues long. The CDR3: CASSLASGLAGNIQYF. The CDR3 DNA reads TGTGCCAGCTCACTGGCTTCGGGACTAGCGGGGAACATTCAGTACTTC.

This clonotype was counted between two and nine times. This chain connects TRBV27 to TRBJ2-7; D unresolved. The germline CDR1 and CDR2 sequences are MNHEY and SMNVEV (reference sequence). The CDR3 runs 14 residues. V was shortened by 0 bases and J by 2 bases, with 8 bases between the two germline ends. CDR3 protein: CASSLSSRTYEQYF. The CDR3 nucleotides read TGTGCCAGCAGTTTATCGAGCCGCACCTACGAGCAGTACTTC.

In this sample, this clonotype turned up many times. V is TRBV23-1 and J is TRBJ2-3; D perhaps matches TRBD2 (5 bases). TRBV23-1 is annotated as an ORF whose role is uncertain. There are 15 residues in the CDR3. Trimming pared 0 bases from V and 4 bases from J, leaving 11 bases between. For the CDR3, the DNA is TGCGCCAGCAGTCAATCGGGGAGTAATGCAGATACGCAGTATTTT. This sequence encodes CASSQSGSNADTQYF.

This clonotype was recorded many times. This rearrangement joins TRBV7-6 to TRBJ2-3; 8 nucleotides line up with TRBD2. Looked up from germline, CDR1 is SGHVS and CDR2 is FNYEAQ. This CDR3 comprises 15 residues. Unmatched junction bases numbered 4, after V lost 5 bases and J lost 0 bases. This CDR3 is CASSPGGGSTDTQYF. The DNA for the CDR3 is TGTGCCAGCAGCCCCGGGGGGGGTAGCACAGATACGCAGTATTTT.

The V gene is TRBV29-1, the J gene TRBJ2-1; TRBD2 might be the D (6 bases). The CDR3 runs to 14 residues. CDR1 is SQVTM and CDR2 is ANQGSEA in the germline V gene. V was pared by 8 bases and J by 4 bases, with 18 bases between. The CDR3 nucleotides read TGCAGCTCCACCGGAGGGGACGCGTACAATGAGCAGTTCTTC. This encodes CSSTGGDAYNEQFF.